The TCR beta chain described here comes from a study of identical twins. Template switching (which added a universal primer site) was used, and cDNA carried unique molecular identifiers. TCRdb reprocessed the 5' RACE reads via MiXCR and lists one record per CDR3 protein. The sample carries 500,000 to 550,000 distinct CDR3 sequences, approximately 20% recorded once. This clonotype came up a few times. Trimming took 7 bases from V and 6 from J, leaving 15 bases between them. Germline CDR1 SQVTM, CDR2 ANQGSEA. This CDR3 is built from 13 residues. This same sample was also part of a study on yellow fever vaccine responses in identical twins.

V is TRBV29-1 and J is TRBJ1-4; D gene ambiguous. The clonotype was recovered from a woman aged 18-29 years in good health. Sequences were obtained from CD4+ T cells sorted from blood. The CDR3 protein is CSAKDGRYEKLFF. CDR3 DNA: TGCAGCGCCAAGGACGGAAGATATGAAAAACTGTTTTTT.